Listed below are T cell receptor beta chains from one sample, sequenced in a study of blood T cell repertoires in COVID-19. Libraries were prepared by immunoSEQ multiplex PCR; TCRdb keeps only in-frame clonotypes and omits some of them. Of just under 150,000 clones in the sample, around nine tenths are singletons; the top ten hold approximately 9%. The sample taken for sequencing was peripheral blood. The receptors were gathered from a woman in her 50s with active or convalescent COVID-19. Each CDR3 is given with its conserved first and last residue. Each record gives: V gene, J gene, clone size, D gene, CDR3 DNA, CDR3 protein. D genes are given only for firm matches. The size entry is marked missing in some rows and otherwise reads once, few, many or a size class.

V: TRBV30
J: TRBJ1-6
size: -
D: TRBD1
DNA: TGTGCCTGGAGTGGAGGACGGGACAGGGTGTATAATCGTTCACCCCTCCACTTT
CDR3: CAWSGGRDRVYNRSPLHF

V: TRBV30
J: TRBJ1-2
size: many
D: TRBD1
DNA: TGTGCCTGGGACGGGGAAGGACAGGGGTATGGCTACACCTTC
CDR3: CAWDGEGQGYGYTF

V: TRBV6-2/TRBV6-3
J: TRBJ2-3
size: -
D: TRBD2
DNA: TGTGCCAGCAGTTATCCTAGCGGGAGAGGTACGGCGCAGTATTTT
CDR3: CASSYPSGRGTAQYF

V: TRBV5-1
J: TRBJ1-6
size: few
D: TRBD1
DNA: TGCGCCAGCTCGTCTACCGACAGGGACTCTGCTAAATTC
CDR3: CASSSTDRDSAKF

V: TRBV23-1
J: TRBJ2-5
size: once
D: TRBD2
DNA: TGCGCCAGCAGTCAGCCCGGGACTAGCGGGAGATGTTCTGGAGAGACCCAGTACTTC
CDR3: CASSQPGTSGRCSGETQYF

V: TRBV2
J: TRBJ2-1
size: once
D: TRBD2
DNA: TGTGCCAGCATACGGGAGTTTAGCGGGGGTAATGAGCAGTTCTTC
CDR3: CASIREFSGGNEQFF

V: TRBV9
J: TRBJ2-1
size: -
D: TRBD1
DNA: TGTGCCAGCAGCGCGCCCGGGACAGTGTACAATGAGCAGTTCTTC
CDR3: CASSAPGTVYNEQFF

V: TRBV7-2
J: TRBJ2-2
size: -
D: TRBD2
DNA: TGTGCCAGCAGCTTAAGGGCGGGAGGGAACACCGGGGAGCTGTTTTTT
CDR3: CASSLRAGGNTGELFF

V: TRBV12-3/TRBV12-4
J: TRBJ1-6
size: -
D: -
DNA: TGTGCCAGCAGTTTGGGGGGAGGAGAGGCCCTCCACTTT
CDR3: CASSLGGGEALHF

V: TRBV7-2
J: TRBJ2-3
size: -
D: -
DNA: TGTGCCAGCAGCTTGGGGGGGCAGCCCACAGATACGCAGTATTTT
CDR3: CASSLGGQPTDTQYF

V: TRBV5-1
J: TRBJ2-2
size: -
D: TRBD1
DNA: TGCGCCAGCAGCTTACGACAGGGGAACACCGGGGAGCTGTTTTTT
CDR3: CASSLRQGNTGELFF

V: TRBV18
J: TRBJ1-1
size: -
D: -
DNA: TGTGCCAGCTCACCACTCAGGGCTAACACTGAAGCTTTCTTT
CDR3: CASSPLRANTEAFF

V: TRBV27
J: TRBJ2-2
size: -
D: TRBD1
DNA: TGTGCCAGCTGTAGAAGACAGGGCGGGACCGGGGAGCTGTTTTTT
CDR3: CASCRRQGGTGELFF

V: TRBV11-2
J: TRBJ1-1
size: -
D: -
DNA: TGTGCCAGCGTGCCCTTCAAAGGGGGGGCGGCTGAAGCTTTCTTT
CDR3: CASVPFKGGAAEAFF

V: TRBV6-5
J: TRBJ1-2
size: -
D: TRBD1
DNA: TGTGCCAGCAGGCCTAGGACAGGGGTCGACTATGGCTACACCTTC
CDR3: CASRPRTGVDYGYTF

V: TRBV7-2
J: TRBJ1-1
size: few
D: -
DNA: TGTGCCAGCAGCTTAGCCGACAGGTATGAAGCTTTCTTT
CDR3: CASSLADRYEAFF

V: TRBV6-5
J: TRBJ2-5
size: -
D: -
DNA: TGTGCCAGCAAGCTGATGGAGACCCAGTACTTC
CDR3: CASKLMETQYF

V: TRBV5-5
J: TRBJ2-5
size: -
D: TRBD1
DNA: TGTGCCAGCAGCTTGGACAGGGGGTCTTTAGAGACCCAGTACTTC
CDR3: CASSLDRGSLETQYF

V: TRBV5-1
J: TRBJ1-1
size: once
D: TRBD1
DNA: TGCGCCAGCGAGAAGACAGGGATGGACACTGAAGCTTTCTTT
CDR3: CASEKTGMDTEAFF

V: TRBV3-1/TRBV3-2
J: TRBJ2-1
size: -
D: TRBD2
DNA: TGTGCCAGCAGTCCTACTAGCGGGGGTTCTAATGAGCAGTTCTTC
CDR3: CASSPTSGGSNEQFF

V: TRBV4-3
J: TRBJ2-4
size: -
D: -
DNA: TGCGCCAGCAGCCAAGATAGGGGTTTAACAGATATAGCCAAAAACATTCAGTACTTC
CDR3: CASSQDRGLTDIAKNIQYF

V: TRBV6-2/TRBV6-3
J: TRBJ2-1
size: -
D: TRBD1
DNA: TGTGCCAGCAGTTCCGTATCAACAGGGGTCAATGAGCAGTTCTTC
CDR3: CASSSVSTGVNEQFF

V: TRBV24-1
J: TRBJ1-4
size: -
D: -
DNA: TGTGCCACCAGTGACCCCCGCGCAGGGCTTAATGAAAAACTGTTTTTT
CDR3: CATSDPRAGLNEKLFF

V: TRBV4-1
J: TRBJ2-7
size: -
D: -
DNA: TGCGCCAGCAGCCAAGATGTAATCGCAGGTAGCTCCTACGAGCAGTACTTC
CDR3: CASSQDVIAGSSYEQYF